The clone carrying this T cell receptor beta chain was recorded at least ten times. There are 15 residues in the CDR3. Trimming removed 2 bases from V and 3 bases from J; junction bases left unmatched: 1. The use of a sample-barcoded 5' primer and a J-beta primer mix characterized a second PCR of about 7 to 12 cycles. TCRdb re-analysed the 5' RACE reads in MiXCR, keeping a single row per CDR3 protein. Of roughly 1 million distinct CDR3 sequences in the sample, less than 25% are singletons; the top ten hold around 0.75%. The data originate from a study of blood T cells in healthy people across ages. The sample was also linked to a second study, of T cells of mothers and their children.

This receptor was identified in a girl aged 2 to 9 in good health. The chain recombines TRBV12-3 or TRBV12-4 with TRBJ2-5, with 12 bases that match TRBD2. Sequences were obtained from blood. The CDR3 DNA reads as TGTGCCAGCAGTTTAAGACTAGCGGGGGAAGAGACCCAGTACTTC. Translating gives CASSLRLAGEETQYF.